The rows below give T cell receptor beta chains drawn from one sample of a study of blood T cells in healthy people across ages. TCRdb reprocessed the 5' RACE reads with MiXCR, giving one entry per CDR3 protein. The table includes about 760,000 distinct CDR3 sequences, approximately 53% detected once. Sequencing used blood. All receptors come from a man aged 35-49 years in good health. The CDR3 runs from the conserved cysteine through the conserved F or W. Fields, in order: V gene, J gene, clone size, D gene, CDR3 DNA, CDR3 protein. The D gene is left open where the match is weak. Not all rows give a size; the values are once, few, many and, for expanded clones, a class.

v_call: TRBV7-3
j_call: TRBJ2-1
clone_size: few
d_call: -
cdr3_nt: TGTGCCAGCAGCTCTGGGTTGGGTCCAGTCGATGAGCAGTTCTTC
cdr3_aa: CASSSGLGPVDEQFF

v_call: TRBV15
j_call: TRBJ2-6
clone_size: -
d_call: -
cdr3_nt: TGTGCCACCAGCAGAGGGCCTCGGGGTGGTGGGGCCAACGTCCTGACTTTC
cdr3_aa: CATSRGPRGGGANVLTF

v_call: TRBV28
j_call: TRBJ1-2
clone_size: -
d_call: TRBD1
cdr3_nt: TGTGCCAGCAGACCCCGACAGGGGGCGCCTCGGAACTATGGCTACACCTTC
cdr3_aa: CASRPRQGAPRNYGYTF

v_call: TRBV15
j_call: TRBJ2-3
clone_size: -
d_call: -
cdr3_nt: TGTGCCACCAGCAAAGATACGCAGTATTTT
cdr3_aa: CATSKDTQYF

v_call: TRBV29-1
j_call: TRBJ2-2
clone_size: -
d_call: -
cdr3_nt: TGCAGCGCACGTAAACAGGTTTCTGAGTCCGGGGAGCTGTTTTTT
cdr3_aa: CSARKQVSESGELFF

v_call: TRBV29-1
j_call: TRBJ2-5
clone_size: many
d_call: -
cdr3_nt: TGCAGCGTTGAATTGTCCCGGACAGAGACCCAGTACTTC
cdr3_aa: CSVELSRTETQYF

v_call: TRBV12-3/TRBV12-4
j_call: TRBJ1-2
clone_size: -
d_call: -
cdr3_nt: TGTGCCAGCGCCCCCTATCCGGGGGCTACACCGTATGGCTACACCTTC
cdr3_aa: CASAPYPGATPYGYTF

v_call: TRBV29-1
j_call: TRBJ2-1
clone_size: -
d_call: TRBD1
cdr3_nt: TGCAGCGCCTTCACAGGGGGCAATACCGGGGAGCTGTTCTTC
cdr3_aa: CSAFTGGNTGELFF

v_call: TRBV7-9
j_call: TRBJ2-7
clone_size: -
d_call: -
cdr3_nt: TGTGCCAGCAGCTTTGTCAGGGGAGCTTCCTACGAGCAGTACTTC
cdr3_aa: CASSFVRGASYEQYF

v_call: TRBV5-4
j_call: TRBJ1-1
clone_size: -
d_call: TRBD1
cdr3_nt: TGTGCCAGCAGCTTGACAGGGGGCCGCACTGAAGCTTTCTTT
cdr3_aa: CASSLTGGRTEAFF

v_call: TRBV20-1
j_call: TRBJ2-5
clone_size: few
d_call: -
cdr3_nt: TGCAGTGCAGACCCCGGGGCTCCCCGAGGGGGGACCCAGTACTTC
cdr3_aa: CSADPGAPRGGTQYF

v_call: TRBV6-5
j_call: TRBJ2-7
clone_size: -
d_call: -
cdr3_nt: TGTGCCAGCAGTCGATATCTTCAAGCCTACGAGCAGTACTTC
cdr3_aa: CASSRYLQAYEQYF

v_call: TRBV14
j_call: TRBJ2-5
clone_size: -
d_call: -
cdr3_nt: TGTGCCAGCAGCCAGTGGCAAGAGACCCAGTACTTC
cdr3_aa: CASSQWQETQYF

v_call: TRBV3-1
j_call: TRBJ2-2
clone_size: many
d_call: -
cdr3_nt: TGTGCCAGCAGCCTAGACGGGACTCACACCGGGGAGCTGTTTTTT
cdr3_aa: CASSLDGTHTGELFF

v_call: TRBV3-1
j_call: TRBJ2-3
clone_size: -
d_call: TRBD1
cdr3_nt: TGTGCCAGCAGCCAAGACGAGCGAGGGGGCACAGATAAGCAGTATTTT
cdr3_aa: CASSQDERGGTDKQYF

v_call: TRBV3-1
j_call: TRBJ2-5
clone_size: many
d_call: TRBD2
cdr3_nt: TGTGCCAGCAGTCGACGGGGGGAACAAGAGACCCAGTACTTC
cdr3_aa: CASSRRGEQETQYF

v_call: TRBV9
j_call: TRBJ2-5
clone_size: -
d_call: -
cdr3_nt: TGTGCCAGCAGCCATATACCGACGGGGTTGGAGACCCAGTACTTC
cdr3_aa: CASSHIPTGLETQYF

v_call: TRBV7-8
j_call: TRBJ2-5
clone_size: few
d_call: TRBD1
cdr3_nt: TGTGCCAGCAGCTTAGCGCTCGGGACAGGGGGACAGACCCAGTACTTC
cdr3_aa: CASSLALGTGGQTQYF

v_call: TRBV29-1
j_call: TRBJ2-7
clone_size: -
d_call: TRBD1
cdr3_nt: TGCAGCGTTAGGGGGCCGTGGCAAACCTACGAGCAGTACTTC
cdr3_aa: CSVRGPWQTYEQYF

v_call: TRBV4-1
j_call: TRBJ1-5
clone_size: -
d_call: -
cdr3_nt: TGCGCCAGCAGCCAAGGGCCCGCCAGGGCGTACAATCAGCCCCAGCATTTT
cdr3_aa: CASSQGPARAYNQPQHF

v_call: TRBV28
j_call: TRBJ2-5
clone_size: -
d_call: TRBD1
cdr3_nt: TGTGCCAGCTTTGGCCATGGACAGGGGGCTGGAGAAGAGACCCAGTACTTC
cdr3_aa: CASFGHGQGAGEETQYF

v_call: TRBV11-3
j_call: TRBJ2-5
clone_size: -
d_call: -
cdr3_nt: TGTGCCAGCAGCTTAGTTGGATCTCTACAAGAGACCCAGTACTTC
cdr3_aa: CASSLVGSLQETQYF

v_call: TRBV5-1
j_call: TRBJ2-7
clone_size: -
d_call: -
cdr3_nt: TGCGCCAGCAGCTTGGTGATCTCAGGACAGGAGCAGTACTTC
cdr3_aa: CASSLVISGQEQYF

v_call: TRBV20-1
j_call: TRBJ1-5
clone_size: -
d_call: -
cdr3_nt: TGCAGTGCTAGGCAGGGGCTTGACCAGCCCCAGCATTTT
cdr3_aa: CSARQGLDQPQHF

v_call: TRBV28
j_call: TRBJ1-2
clone_size: -
d_call: TRBD1
cdr3_nt: TGTGCCAGCAGTTCGCCGGGACAGGGCCACACCTTC
cdr3_aa: CASSSPGQGHTF

v_call: TRBV7-6
j_call: TRBJ2-1
clone_size: -
d_call: -
cdr3_nt: TGTGCCAGCAGCTTAGAAAGAGGAGGAGGGAATGAGCAGTTCTTC
cdr3_aa: CASSLERGGGNEQFF

v_call: TRBV27
j_call: TRBJ2-5
clone_size: -
d_call: -
cdr3_nt: TGTGCCAGCAGCGAGGGAAACGGACCACAAGAGACCCAGTACTTC
cdr3_aa: CASSEGNGPQETQYF

v_call: TRBV5-1
j_call: TRBJ2-2
clone_size: -
d_call: -
cdr3_nt: TGCGCCAGCAGCCACGGTGGGGCCGGGGAGCTGTTTTTT
cdr3_aa: CASSHGGAGELFF

v_call: TRBV25-1
j_call: TRBJ2-3
clone_size: -
d_call: -
cdr3_nt: TGTGCCAGCAGTGATAGCTACACAGATACGCAGTATTTT
cdr3_aa: CASSDSYTDTQYF

v_call: TRBV29-1
j_call: TRBJ2-3
clone_size: -
d_call: -
cdr3_nt: TGCAGCGTTGAGGGCAGGGGGGCAGATACGCAGTATTTT
cdr3_aa: CSVEGRGADTQYF

v_call: TRBV7-2
j_call: TRBJ1-6
clone_size: -
d_call: TRBD1
cdr3_nt: TGTGCCAGCAGCGCGGACAGGGTTCTTTCACCCCTCCACTTT
cdr3_aa: CASSADRVLSPLHF

v_call: TRBV6-1
j_call: TRBJ1-2
clone_size: -
d_call: TRBD1
cdr3_nt: TGTGCCACCGGGGACAGGGGCTATGGCTACACCTTC
cdr3_aa: CATGDRGYGYTF

v_call: TRBV4-2
j_call: TRBJ1-4
clone_size: -
d_call: TRBD1
cdr3_nt: TGTGCCAGCAGCCAGGAAGATACAGGGGACGGAAAACTGTTTTTT
cdr3_aa: CASSQEDTGDGKLFF

v_call: TRBV27
j_call: TRBJ1-1
clone_size: few
d_call: -
cdr3_nt: TGTGCCAGCAGTCGCCCCGGACAGTCTGAAGCTTTCTTT
cdr3_aa: CASSRPGQSEAFF

v_call: TRBV20-1
j_call: TRBJ2-3
clone_size: few
d_call: TRBD2
cdr3_nt: TGCAGTGCTCCTGCGAGCGGGACTAGCGCGGTCGGCACAGATACGCAGTATTTT
cdr3_aa: CSAPASGTSAVGTDTQYF

v_call: TRBV30
j_call: TRBJ2-6
clone_size: -
d_call: -
cdr3_nt: TGTGCCTGGGGACGATACTCTGGGGCCAACGCCCTGACTTTC
cdr3_aa: CAWGRYSGANALTF

v_call: TRBV20-1
j_call: TRBJ1-5
clone_size: -
d_call: TRBD1
cdr3_nt: TGCAGTGCTAGGGGAGGGGGCACTCTTCAGCCCCAGCATTTT
cdr3_aa: CSARGGGTLQPQHF

v_call: TRBV7-9
j_call: TRBJ1-6
clone_size: once
d_call: -
cdr3_nt: TGTGCCAGCACCGACCGTAGCGGGAATTCACCCCTCCACTTT
cdr3_aa: CASTDRSGNSPLHF

v_call: TRBV5-1
j_call: TRBJ2-3
clone_size: few
d_call: TRBD1
cdr3_nt: TGCGCCAGCAGCTTGGGGGACAGGGGAAGCACAGATACGCAGTATTTT
cdr3_aa: CASSLGDRGSTDTQYF

v_call: TRBV4-3
j_call: TRBJ2-3
clone_size: few
d_call: TRBD2
cdr3_nt: TGCGCCAGCAGCCAGGATAGCGGGAGAGGAGATACGCAGTATTTT
cdr3_aa: CASSQDSGRGDTQYF

v_call: TRBV20-1
j_call: TRBJ2-3
clone_size: -
d_call: -
cdr3_nt: TGCAGTGCGGTTGGAGGCACAGATACGCAGTATTTT
cdr3_aa: CSAVGGTDTQYF

v_call: TRBV7-2
j_call: TRBJ2-7
clone_size: -
d_call: -
cdr3_nt: TGTGCCAGCAGCTTAGGGCCAAACTCCTACGAGCAGTACTTC
cdr3_aa: CASSLGPNSYEQYF

v_call: TRBV20-1
j_call: TRBJ2-5
clone_size: -
d_call: -
cdr3_nt: TGCAGTCCCGCCGAGCGGGAGACCCAGTACTTC
cdr3_aa: CSPAERETQYF

v_call: TRBV9
j_call: TRBJ2-1
clone_size: -
d_call: -
cdr3_nt: TGTGCCAGCAGCGTAGCTCCGAATTACAATGAGCAGTTCTTC
cdr3_aa: CASSVAPNYNEQFF

v_call: TRBV6-5
j_call: TRBJ1-4
clone_size: -
d_call: TRBD1
cdr3_nt: TGTGCCAGCAGTTACTCAGGGACAGGGGATAATGAAAAACTGTTTTTT
cdr3_aa: CASSYSGTGDNEKLFF

v_call: TRBV20-1
j_call: TRBJ2-5
clone_size: few
d_call: -
cdr3_nt: TGCAGTGCTGCCTCCGGGGGTAAGCAGTACTTC
cdr3_aa: CSAASGGKQYF

v_call: TRBV4-3
j_call: TRBJ2-1
clone_size: -
d_call: TRBD2
cdr3_nt: TGCGCCAGCAGCCAAGATAAGACTAGCGGGAACCCCTACAATGAGCAGTTCTTC
cdr3_aa: CASSQDKTSGNPYNEQFF

v_call: TRBV6-4
j_call: TRBJ2-3
clone_size: -
d_call: -
cdr3_nt: TGTGCCAGCAGTGAGGGGGAAGGGAGTACGCAGTATTTT
cdr3_aa: CASSEGEGSTQYF

v_call: TRBV3-1
j_call: TRBJ2-3
clone_size: few
d_call: -
cdr3_nt: TGTGCCAGCAGCAGACTCGACTCCCTGGGCACAGATACGCAGTATTTT
cdr3_aa: CASSRLDSLGTDTQYF

v_call: TRBV9
j_call: TRBJ1-2
clone_size: -
d_call: -
cdr3_nt: TGTGCCAGCGGCAAAAATACCGATGGAGGCTACACCTTC
cdr3_aa: CASGKNTDGGYTF

v_call: TRBV4-1
j_call: TRBJ2-3
clone_size: -
d_call: -
cdr3_nt: TGCGCCAGCAGCCCAGCAGGGCCTAGCACAGATACGCAGTATTTT
cdr3_aa: CASSPAGPSTDTQYF

v_call: TRBV27
j_call: TRBJ2-7
clone_size: few
d_call: -
cdr3_nt: TGTGCCAGCAGTTTAGGGGGGTTGGACGAGCAGTACTTC
cdr3_aa: CASSLGGLDEQYF

v_call: TRBV6-5
j_call: TRBJ2-3
clone_size: few
d_call: TRBD2
cdr3_nt: TGTGCCAGCAGTTATGGAGCGGGGATCACAGATACGCAGTATTTT
cdr3_aa: CASSYGAGITDTQYF

v_call: TRBV6-5
j_call: TRBJ2-5
clone_size: once
d_call: TRBD1
cdr3_nt: TGTGCCAGCAGTTATACCGGGACAGGGCAGACCCAGTACTTC
cdr3_aa: CASSYTGTGQTQYF

v_call: TRBV7-3
j_call: TRBJ2-7
clone_size: -
d_call: -
cdr3_nt: TGTGCCAGCAGCTTAGGGGACGCTGCCTACGAGCAGTACTTC
cdr3_aa: CASSLGDAAYEQYF

v_call: TRBV7-6
j_call: TRBJ2-7
clone_size: few
d_call: -
cdr3_nt: TGTGCCAGCAGCTTAGCGCCTATTGGGACCTACGAGCAGTACTTC
cdr3_aa: CASSLAPIGTYEQYF

v_call: TRBV7-2
j_call: TRBJ2-5
clone_size: -
d_call: -
cdr3_nt: TGTGCCAGCACCGGGGGCAGGCAGGGCGAGACCCAGTACTTC
cdr3_aa: CASTGGRQGETQYF